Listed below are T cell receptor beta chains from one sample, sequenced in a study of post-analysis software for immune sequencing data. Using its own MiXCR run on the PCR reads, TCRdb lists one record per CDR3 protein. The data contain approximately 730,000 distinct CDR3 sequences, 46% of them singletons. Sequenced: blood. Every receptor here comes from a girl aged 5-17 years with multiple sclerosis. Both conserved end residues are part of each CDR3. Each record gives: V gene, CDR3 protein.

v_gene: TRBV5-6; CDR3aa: CASRTGTGDWKGKTEAFF
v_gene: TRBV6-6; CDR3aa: CASIGQGEQFF
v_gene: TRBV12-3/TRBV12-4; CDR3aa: CASSQTSGRAHEQFF
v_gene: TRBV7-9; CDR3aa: CASSVRAGTEGQAFF
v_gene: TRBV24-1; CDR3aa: CATSEDSTTDTQYF
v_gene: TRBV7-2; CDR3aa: CASSLIASHYEQYF
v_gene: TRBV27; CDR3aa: CASSFGAAGPQETQYF
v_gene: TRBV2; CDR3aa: CASSPGRTGNEQFF
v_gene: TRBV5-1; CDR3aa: CASSDSPGANVLTF
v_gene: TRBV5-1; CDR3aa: CASSLVAEISYNEQFF
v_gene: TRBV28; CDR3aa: CASSSGTGVFEQYF
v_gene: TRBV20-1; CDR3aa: CSASPVAGGHTDTQYF
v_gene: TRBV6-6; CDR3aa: CASTTPREGGEAFF
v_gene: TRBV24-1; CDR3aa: CATSDPRRQGETQYF
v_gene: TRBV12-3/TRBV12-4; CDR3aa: CASSPFPGSENPDTQYF
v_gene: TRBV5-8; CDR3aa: CASRIQGTSEQYF
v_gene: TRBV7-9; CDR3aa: CASSLDVPSTDTQYF
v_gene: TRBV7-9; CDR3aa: CASSFSAGNEQFF
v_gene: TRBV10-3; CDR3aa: CAISDPGEGYNEQFF
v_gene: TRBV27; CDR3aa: CASRPPNTGELFF
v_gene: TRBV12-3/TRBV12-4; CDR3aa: CASSWSGSREDYGYTF
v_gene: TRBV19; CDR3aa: CATKGTGVREQYF
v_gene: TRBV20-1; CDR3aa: CSARDHGDPSGANVLTF
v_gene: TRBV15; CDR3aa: CATSSLDRAYNEQFF
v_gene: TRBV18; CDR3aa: CASSPPDRPHNYGYTF
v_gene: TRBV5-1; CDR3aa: CASSGGGQGDNEQFF
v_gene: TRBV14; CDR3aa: CASSQLADQETQYF
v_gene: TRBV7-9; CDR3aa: CASSLRDSETQYF
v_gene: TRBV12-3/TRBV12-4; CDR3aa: CASLGYGYTF
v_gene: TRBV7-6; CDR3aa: CASRSPGGVEQFF
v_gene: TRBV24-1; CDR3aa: CAAGTSGQETQYF
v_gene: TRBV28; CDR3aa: CASRPSSEKLFF
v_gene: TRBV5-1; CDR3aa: CASSWDGAGANVLTF
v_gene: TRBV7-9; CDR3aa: CASSLGQGGREQYF
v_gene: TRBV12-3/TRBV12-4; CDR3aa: CASTLSSGSFQETQYF
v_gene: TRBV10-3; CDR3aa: CAISAGQQETQYF
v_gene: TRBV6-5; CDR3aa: CASSPLAGGPLAQFF
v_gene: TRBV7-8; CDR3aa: CASSLGGAGAYNEQFF
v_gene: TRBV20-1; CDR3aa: CSPKATSGRAREQFF
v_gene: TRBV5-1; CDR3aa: CASSLNTDYGQYF
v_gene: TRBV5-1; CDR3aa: CASHSGFPSYEQYF
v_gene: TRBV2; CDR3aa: CASSEALQEGLLDEQYF
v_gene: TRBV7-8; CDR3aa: CASSLALSPAGEQFF
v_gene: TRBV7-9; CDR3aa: CGGDSAYNEQFF
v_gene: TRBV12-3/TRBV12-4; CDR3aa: CASRDNPHEQYF
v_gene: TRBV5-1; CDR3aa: CASRGGSDTQYF
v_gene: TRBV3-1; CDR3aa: CASSHSGRLESDEQFF
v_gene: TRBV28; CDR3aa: CASSSRTGADEQYF
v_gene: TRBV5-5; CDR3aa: CASTPWGGLPDTQYF
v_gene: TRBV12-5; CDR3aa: CASGLSGGSYNEQFF
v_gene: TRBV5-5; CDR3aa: CASSFRDRNYEQYF
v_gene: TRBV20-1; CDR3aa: CSGGRGLDEQYF
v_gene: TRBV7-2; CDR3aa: CASSQHLLAGIAKNIQYF
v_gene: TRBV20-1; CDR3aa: CSANLLEGGNYGYTF
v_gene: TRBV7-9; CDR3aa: CASSSREGGDNEQFF
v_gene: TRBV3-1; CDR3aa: CASSRLNEQFF
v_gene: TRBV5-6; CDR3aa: CASSPLPFVRRRGYTF
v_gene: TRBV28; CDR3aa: CASSSGLQRGFF
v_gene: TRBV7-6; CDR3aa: CASSFRGHHEQYF